Below are 5 T cell receptor beta chains sequenced from a single sample in a study of CD8 T cells in Susac syndrome. The authors reverse transcribed about 0.5 to 1 ug RNA with random hexamers. TCRdb re-derived calls from the immunoSEQ multiplex PCR reads in MiXCR, one entry per CDR3 protein. Here the sample spans 130,000 or so distinct CDR3 sequences, 80% to 85% being singletons. Sequencing was carried out using CD8+ T cells from PBMCs. Every receptor here comes from a human donor with multiple sclerosis.

The chain carries TRBV6-2 or TRBV6-3 and TRBJ2-3, with 10 bases matching TRBD2. After removal of 2 bases from V and 2 bases from J, the junction contained 4 bases not matched to a gene. Germline V gene data show CDR1 as MNHEY and CDR2 as SVGEGT. The CDR3 extends over 16 amino acids. The CDR3 sequence is CASSYALAGATDTQYF. The CDR3 DNA reads as TGTGCCAGCAGTTACGCGCTAGCGGGAGCCACAGATACGCAGTATTTT.

CDR3 residues: CASSPQGLASFRFHEQFF. CDR3 DNA sequence: TGTGCCAGCAGTCCTCAAGGACTAGCTTCCTTCAGGTTTCATGAGCAGTTCTTC. The chain has TRBV27 and TRBJ2-1; TRBD2 agrees at 8 bases. This CDR3 is built from 18 residues. Germline V gene sequence: CDR1 MNHEY, CDR2 SMNVEV (reference sequence). Germline trimming cut 5 bases from V and 8 bases from J; bases unmatched to any gene: 20.

This clonotype has only a few counts. The rearrangement joins TRBV6-1 to TRBJ2-7; D gene uncertain. Looked up from germline, CDR1 is MNHNS and CDR2 is SASEGT. Trimming cost V 7 bases and J 4 bases, with 11 bases left between them. CDR3 length: 12 residues. This chain's CDR3 is CASNLGGYEQYF. For the CDR3, the DNA is TGTGCCAGCAATCTGGGTGGATACGAGCAGTACTTC.

The chain is built from TRBV27 and TRBJ2-2; TRBD2 might be the D (6 bases). The germline V gene encodes CDR1 MNHEY and CDR2 SMNVEV (reference sequence). Trimming shortened V by 6 bases and J by 10 bases, and 12 bases separated the two germline ends. The CDR3 totals 12 residues. The CDR3 sequence is CASRGDFPELFF. As DNA, the CDR3 is TGTGCCAGCAGGGGGGACTTCCCGGAGCTGTTTTTT.

This chain links TRBV7-9 with TRBJ2-1, with D uncertain. Trimming took 5 bases from V and 0 from J, leaving 8 bases between them. Germline V gives CDR1 SEHNR, CDR2 FQNEAQ (reference sequence). This CDR3 comprises 14 residues. CDR3 nucleotides: TGTGCCAGCAGCGAGTGGGCCTCCTACAATGAGCAGTTCTTC. This gives the protein CASSEWASYNEQFF.